This entry lists 5 T cell receptor beta chains sequenced from one sample in a study of blood T cell repertoires in COVID-19. Assay used: immunoSEQ multiplex PCR; TCRdb lists only in-frame clones, some missing. This sample has about 140,000 clones, with roughly four fifths found just once. Sequencing input: peripheral blood. Source of these receptors: a woman aged 45-59 years with active or convalescent COVID-19.

The chain links TRBV7-6 to TRBJ2-3, with D tentatively TRBD1 (6 bases). With 4 bases removed from V and 1 base from J, the gap between germline ends came to 9 bases. This CDR3 has 14 amino acids. Germline V gene lookup returns CDR1 SGHVS and CDR2 FNYEAQ. The CDR3 coding sequence is TGTGCCAGCAGCTGGACAGCGCGCACAGATACGCAGTATTTT. It codes for CASSWTARTDTQYF.

The chain recombines TRBV7-2 with TRBJ2-5; 11 bases line up with TRBD1. CDR1 and CDR2 (germline): SGHTA, FQGNSA. The CDR3 length is 16 residues. V trimming: 5 bases; J trimming: 2 bases; junction bases outside the gene matches: 7. CDR3 in amino acids: CASSQGQGGEQETQYF. CDR3 DNA: TGTGCCAGCAGCCAGGGACAGGGGGGAGAACAAGAGACCCAGTACTTC.

The CDR3 nucleotides read TGTGCCAGCAGCTGGGGGCTGGATAATTCACCCCTCCACTTT. This codes for CASSWGLDNSPLHF. J is TRBJ1-6 and V is TRBV7-2, with D possibly TRBD1 on 6 matching bases. Germline-derived CDR1 and CDR2 are SGHTA and FQGNSA. V was shortened by 4 bases and J by 5 bases, with 9 bases between the two germline ends. The CDR3 runs to 14 residues.

The chain is built from TRBV24-1 and TRBJ2-4; D perhaps matches TRBD2 (6 bases). The CDR3 sequence is 13 residues long. V lost 11 bases, J lost 1 base, and 11 bases lay in between. Germline V lookup: CDR1 KGHDR, CDR2 SFDVKD. The CDR3 spells CAIRRGAKNIQYF. CDR3 DNA: TGTGCCATCCGTCGGGGGGCCAAAAACATTCAGTACTTC.

The chain recombines TRBV6-6 with TRBJ1-2, with D perhaps TRBD1 (5 bases). The CDR3 totals 15 residues. Trimming took off 8 bases at V and 2 bases at J, with 18 bases between the two ends. The germline V gene encodes CDR1 MNHNY and CDR2 SVGAGI (reference sequence). CDR3 amino acids: CASVPKSTGNYGYTF. The CDR3 nucleotides read TGTGCCAGCGTCCCTAAGAGCACAGGCAACTATGGCTACACCTTC.